Listed below are T cell receptor beta chains from one sample, sequenced in a study of cytomegalovirus exposure and HLA in healthy donors. The repertoire was sequenced with immunoSEQ multiplex PCR; TCRdb's copy has only in-frame clones and lacks some. Counted here are around 100,000 clones, nearly 75% occurring once; the ten biggest clones make up approximately 4.4%. The material sequenced was PBMCs. The receptor set was obtained from a man between 25 and 39 years old in good health and CMV-seropositive. Each CDR3 is given with its conserved first and last residue. The order of the fields is J gene, clone size, V gene, D gene, CDR3 protein, CDR3 DNA. A D gene is named only where the DNA matches it firmly. Clone sizes are given selectively: once, few, many, or a class where the clone is expanded.

j_call: TRBJ2-2; clone_size: -; v_call: TRBV7-7; d_call: -; cdr3_aa: CASSPRGTDTGELFF; cdr3_nt: TGTGCCAGCAGCCCCAGGGGTACGGACACCGGGGAGCTGTTTTTT
j_call: TRBJ1-5; clone_size: -; v_call: TRBV5-3; d_call: TRBD1; cdr3_aa: CARSLAGQGEIQPQHF; cdr3_nt: TGTGCCAGAAGCTTGGCGGGACAGGGGGAGATTCAGCCCCAGCATTTT
j_call: TRBJ1-1; clone_size: once; v_call: TRBV19; d_call: TRBD1; cdr3_aa: CATRTGNIEAFF; cdr3_nt: TGTGCCACCAGGACAGGGAACATTGAAGCTTTCTTT
j_call: TRBJ2-5; clone_size: -; v_call: TRBV9; d_call: -; cdr3_aa: CASSHSAQYF; cdr3_nt: TGTGCCAGCAGCCACTCTGCCCAGTACTTC
j_call: TRBJ2-1; clone_size: -; v_call: TRBV7-9; d_call: TRBD2; cdr3_aa: CASSLVGSGGSSSYNEQFF; cdr3_nt: TGTGCCAGCAGCTTAGTGGGTAGCGGGGGGTCTAGCTCCTACAATGAGCAGTTCTTC
j_call: TRBJ2-4; clone_size: few; v_call: TRBV5-1; d_call: -; cdr3_aa: CASSHAGREGKNIQYF; cdr3_nt: TGCGCCAGCAGCCATGCAGGACGTGAGGGCAAAAACATTCAGTACTTC
j_call: TRBJ1-1; clone_size: -; v_call: TRBV19; d_call: TRBD1; cdr3_aa: CASSMPGTGEYEAFF; cdr3_nt: TGTGCCAGTAGTATGCCCGGGACAGGGGAATATGAAGCTTTCTTT
j_call: TRBJ1-5; clone_size: few; v_call: TRBV6-1; d_call: -; cdr3_aa: CASSDPGSWQPQHF; cdr3_nt: TGTGCCAGCAGTGATCCCGGGAGCTGGCAGCCCCAGCATTTT
j_call: TRBJ2-7; clone_size: few; v_call: TRBV28; d_call: -; cdr3_aa: CASSSPDKGEQYF; cdr3_nt: TGTGCCAGCAGTTCCCCGGACAAAGGCGAGCAGTACTTC
j_call: TRBJ2-1; clone_size: few; v_call: TRBV5-6; d_call: -; cdr3_aa: CASSLNRGAEQFF; cdr3_nt: TGTGCCAGCAGCTTGAATAGGGGTGCTGAGCAGTTCTTC
j_call: TRBJ2-5; clone_size: -; v_call: TRBV10-3; d_call: TRBD2; cdr3_aa: CAISEWGSGGRETQYF; cdr3_nt: TGTGCCATCAGTGAGTGGGGTAGCGGGGGGCGCGAGACCCAGTACTTC
j_call: TRBJ1-1; clone_size: -; v_call: TRBV5-4; d_call: -; cdr3_aa: CASSLRGDTEAFF; cdr3_nt: TGTGCCAGCAGCCTCAGGGGTGATACTGAAGCTTTCTTT
j_call: TRBJ1-1; clone_size: -; v_call: TRBV6-5; d_call: TRBD1; cdr3_aa: CASRRRTGIFTEAFF; cdr3_nt: TGTGCCAGCCGCCGGCGGACAGGGATTTTCACTGAAGCTTTCTTT
j_call: TRBJ1-2; clone_size: -; v_call: TRBV6-1; d_call: -; cdr3_aa: CASSGRGIYGYTF; cdr3_nt: TGTGCCAGCAGTGGAAGGGGCATCTATGGCTACACCTTC
j_call: TRBJ1-1; clone_size: -; v_call: TRBV18; d_call: -; cdr3_aa: CASSPDEGTEAFF; cdr3_nt: TGTGCCAGCTCACCCGATGAGGGAACTGAAGCTTTCTTT
j_call: TRBJ1-6; clone_size: -; v_call: TRBV27; d_call: -; cdr3_aa: CASSLSSSYNSPLHF; cdr3_nt: TGTGCCAGCAGTTTATCTAGCTCCTATAATTCACCCCTCCACTTT
j_call: TRBJ1-3; clone_size: -; v_call: TRBV30; d_call: -; cdr3_aa: CAWSPSAYSSGNTIYF; cdr3_nt: TGTGCCTGGAGCCCATCCGCCTATAGCTCTGGAAACACCATATATTTT
j_call: TRBJ2-2; clone_size: -; v_call: TRBV4-1; d_call: TRBD1; cdr3_aa: CASSPRQGNTGELFF; cdr3_nt: TGCGCCAGCAGCCCCAGACAGGGGAACACCGGGGAGCTGTTTTTT
j_call: TRBJ2-2; clone_size: -; v_call: TRBV7-3; d_call: TRBD2; cdr3_aa: CASSQVGGGTGELFF; cdr3_nt: TGTGCCAGCAGCCAGGTCGGGGGGGGCACCGGGGAGCTGTTTTTT
j_call: TRBJ1-5; clone_size: -; v_call: TRBV6-5; d_call: -; cdr3_aa: CASSYAGTTWSQHF; cdr3_nt: TGTGCCAGCAGTTACGCGGGTACTACATGGTCCCAGCATTTT
j_call: TRBJ1-4; clone_size: -; v_call: TRBV6-5; d_call: -; cdr3_aa: CASSYREGEKLFF; cdr3_nt: TGTGCCAGCAGTTATCGGGAGGGTGAAAAACTGTTTTTT
j_call: TRBJ2-5; clone_size: -; v_call: TRBV9; d_call: TRBD2; cdr3_aa: CASSVATSGGQETQYF; cdr3_nt: TGTGCCAGCAGCGTAGCGACTAGCGGGGGCCAAGAGACCCAGTACTTC
j_call: TRBJ2-3; clone_size: -; v_call: TRBV19; d_call: TRBD2; cdr3_aa: CASSSGGLTDTQYF; cdr3_nt: TGTGCCAGTAGTAGCGGGGGGCTCACAGATACGCAGTATTTT
j_call: TRBJ2-7; clone_size: -; v_call: TRBV2; d_call: TRBD2; cdr3_aa: CASSPRGGPSGTLYEQYF; cdr3_nt: TGTGCCAGCAGCCCCAGGGGGGGTCCTAGCGGGACGCTCTACGAGCAGTACTTC